This passage covers 23 T cell receptor beta chains from one sample sequenced in a study of blood T cell repertoires in COVID-19. The protocol was immunoSEQ multiplex PCR, while the TCRdb copy is restricted to in-frame clones and leaves out a portion. Of around 140,000 clones in the sample, around 86% were seen once. The specimen sequenced was peripheral blood. These receptors all stem from a human donor in a cohort sampled during active COVID-19.

The V and J genes are TRBV7-2 and TRBJ2-1; perhaps TRBD1 as D (6 bases). Deletions cut 4 bases from V and 1 base from J, with 11 bases between. Germline assignment: CDR1 SGHTA and CDR2 FQGNSA. The CDR3 loop spans 15 amino acids. This chain's CDR3 is CASSSRGDSYNEQFF. DNA of the CDR3: TGTGCCAGCAGCTCCAGGGGAGATTCCTACAATGAGCAGTTCTTC.

This sequence joins TRBV7-2 and TRBJ2-5, with TRBD1 matching over 7 bases. The V and J ends lost 3 bases and 7 bases, in that order; junction bases with no gene match: 11. Per germline, CDR1 SGHTA and CDR2 FQGNSA. The CDR3 runs 15 residues. The CDR3 nucleotides read TGTGCCAGCAGCTTCCGGGACAGCCGTGAGAGGACCCAGTACTTC. Protein: CASSFRDSRERTQYF. The entire variable domain, with the rest obtained from reference TRBV7-2 and TRBJ2-5, is as follows: GAGVSQSPSNKVTEKGKDVELRCDPISGHTALYWYRQSLGQGLEFLIYFQGNSAPDKSGLPSDRFSAERTGGSVSTLTIQRTQQEDSAVYLCASSFRDSRERTQYFGPGTRLLVL.

The V and J genes are TRBV18 and TRBJ1-2; D perhaps matches TRBD1 (6 bases). The V gene's germline CDR1 is KGHSH and CDR2 LQKENI. The CDR3 runs 15 residues. Trimming left V 0 bases short and J 4 bases short, with 12 bases between. The chain's CDR3 is CASSPPRGGGYGYTF. CDR3 nucleotide sequence: TGTGCCAGCTCACCACCCCGGGGGGGCGGCTATGGCTACACCTTC.

The chain carries TRBV19 and TRBJ2-1; the match to TRBD2 covers 9 bases. The trim removed 5 bases at V and 4 bases at J, leaving 15 bases unmatched. The germline CDR1 and CDR2 sequences are LNHDA and SQIVND (reference sequence). This CDR3 spans 18 amino acids. This chain's CDR3 is CASSQVSGSFAAYNEQFF. Here the CDR3 DNA reads TGTGCCAGTAGTCAGGTTAGCGGGAGCTTCGCAGCATACAATGAGCAGTTCTTC.

The V and J genes are TRBV29-1 and TRBJ2-7, with TRBD1 identical over 8 bases. Germline V gene lookup returns CDR1 SQVTM and CDR2 ANQGSEA. V shed 0 bases and J 2 bases; nucleotides not matched to a gene: 12. The CDR3 has 17 amino acids. CDR3 protein: CSVEDQTGVFPPYEQYF. The CDR3 DNA is TGCAGCGTTGAAGATCAGACAGGGGTTTTTCCACCCTACGAGCAGTACTTC.

V and J are TRBV19 and TRBJ1-1, with 8 bases matching TRBD1. Germline CDR1 and CDR2: LNHDA and SQIVND (reference sequence). CDR3 length: 12 residues. Trimming cost V 4 bases and J 10 bases; bases outside gene matches: 5. The CDR3 nucleotides are TGTGCCAGTAGTAGGGGACAGGTGGCAGCTTTCTTT. Translated, it gives CASSRGQVAAFF.

The V call is TRBV7-2, the J call TRBJ2-1, with TRBD2 identical over 8 bases. The CDR3 loop spans 15 amino acids. Germline CDR1 and CDR2: SGHTA and FQGNSA. Trimming took 5 bases from V and 8 from J; bases not matched to a gene: 11. CDR3: CASSPRSGSIYEQFF. For the CDR3, the DNA is TGTGCCAGCAGCCCTAGGAGCGGGAGTATCTATGAGCAGTTCTTC.

The J gene is TRBJ2-7, the V gene TRBV6-5, with 10 bases that match TRBD2. CDR1 is MNHEY and CDR2 is SVGAGI in the germline V gene. The CDR3 totals 14 residues. Trimming removed 6 bases from V and 5 bases from J; junction bases left unmatched: 7. In DNA, the CDR3 is TGTGCCAGCAGCCCACTAGCGGGAAGTAACGAGCAGTACTTC. Translating it yields CASSPLAGSNEQYF.

This rearrangement joins TRBV28 to TRBJ2-7, with D perhaps matching TRBD1 (5 bases). The CDR3 extends over 16 amino acids. V lost 5 bases and J lost 0, with 17 bases in between. The germline V gene has CDR1 MDHEN and CDR2 SYDVKM. As DNA, the CDR3 is TGTGCCAGCAGTGGGGCGGTAACCATGAGCTCCTACGAGCAGTACTTC. Protein product: CASSGAVTMSSYEQYF.

The J gene is TRBJ2-2, the V gene TRBV9, with TRBD1 matching 12 bases. The ends lost 0 bases at V and 9 bases at J; junction bases unmatched: 6. The germline V gene has CDR1 SGDLS and CDR2 YYNGEE. This CDR3 has 16 amino acids. This CDR3 is CASSVGGQGAEWELFF. DNA of the CDR3: TGTGCCAGCAGCGTAGGGGGACAGGGGGCAGAATGGGAGCTGTTTTTT.

The J gene is TRBJ2-7, the V gene TRBV5-1, with 9 positions matching TRBD2. J was trimmed by 3 bases and V by 2 bases; bases with no gene match: 6. Germline V lookup: CDR1 SGHRS, CDR2 YFSETQ. The CDR3 length is 15 residues. The CDR3 bases are TGCGCCAGCAGCTTAAGCTCTAGCGGGGTCTACGAGCAGTACTTC. Protein sequence: CASSLSSSGVYEQYF.

In this sample, this clone turned up a few times. The chain uses TRBV6-2 or TRBV6-3 and TRBJ2-3; TRBD1 is a possible D gene (6 bases). The CDR3 totals 14 residues. Germline-derived CDR1 and CDR2 are MNHEY and SVGEGT. Trimming stripped 5 bases from V and 2 bases from J, with 11 bases between. The CDR3 region has the DNA TGTGCCAGCAGTGCCCAGGGGTCCACAGATACGCAGTATTTT. It encodes CASSAQGSTDTQYF.

This clone occurred a few times. This chain joins TRBV5-6 and TRBJ2-6, with no clear D. The ends were cut back, 0 bases at V and 0 bases at J, with 4 bases in the middle. The CDR3 length is 15 residues. CDR1 SGHDT and CDR2 YYEEEE come from the germline V gene. The CDR3 sequence is CASSLVSSGANVLTF. The CDR3 DNA sequence: TGTGCCAGCAGCTTGGTTAGCTCTGGGGCCAACGTCCTGACTTTC.

This chain connects TRBV18 to TRBJ2-1; 11 bases are shared with TRBD2. This CDR3 is 16 amino acids long. CDR1 is KGHSH, CDR2 LQKENI, per germline. The trim removed 3 bases at V and 7 bases at J, leaving 8 bases unmatched. Written as DNA, the CDR3 is TGTGCCAGCTCACCCTTAGCGGGAGGGCCGGGAAATGAGCAGTTCTTC. Its protein is CASSPLAGGPGNEQFF.

This clone was seen a handful of times. The genes are TRBV29-1 and TRBJ2-7; TRBD2 matches at 9 bases. Unmatched junction bases numbered 4, after V lost 6 bases and J lost 1 base. The CDR3 loop spans 13 amino acids. Germline V CDR1 and CDR2: SQVTM, ANQGSEA. The CDR3 bases are TGCAGCGTATGGACTAGCGAATCCTACGAGCAGTACTTC. Protein product: CSVWTSESYEQYF.

The rearrangement links TRBV25-1 to TRBJ2-7, with TRBD2 matching over 7 bases. Germline loops: CDR1 MGHDK, CDR2 SYGVNS. This CDR3 is 16 amino acids long. J was trimmed by 4 bases and V by 3 bases; bases with no gene match: 12. In DNA form, the CDR3 reads TGTGCCAGCAGTGATCCCCCGAGCGGGATCTGGTACGAGCAGTACTTC. This gives the protein CASSDPPSGIWYEQYF.

This CDR3 is CASGTSGSTDTQYF. As DNA, the CDR3 is TGTGCCAGCGGGACTAGCGGTAGCACAGATACGCAGTATTTT. The genes are TRBV2 and TRBJ2-3, with TRBD2 matching over 11 bases. V lost 8 bases to trimming and J lost 0 bases; unmatched junction nucleotides: 1. Per germline, CDR1 SNHLY and CDR2 FYNNEI. This CDR3 is 14 amino acids long.

The chain is built from TRBV7-2 and TRBJ2-1; D perhaps matches TRBD2 (5 bases). Germline assignment: CDR1 SGHTA and CDR2 FQGNSA. V lost 1 base and J 12 bases, leaving 13 bases between the germline ends. The CDR3 has 13 residues. CDR3 nucleotides: TGTGCCAGCAGCTTAGAAGAGGGCGTGGGGCAGTTCTTC. It encodes CASSLEEGVGQFF.

The chain uses TRBV5-6 and TRBJ2-3; TRBD2 aligns across 11 bases. Germline V gene lookup returns CDR1 SGHDT and CDR2 YYEEEE. The CDR3 has 17 residues. The ends lost 1 base at V and 0 bases at J; junction bases unmatched: 4. This chain's CDR3 is CASSLLAGGPSTDTQYF. The CDR3 nucleotides are TGTGCCAGCAGCTTGCTAGCGGGAGGCCCTAGCACAGATACGCAGTATTTT.

The V call is TRBV28, the J call TRBJ2-1, with 7 bases that match TRBD2. The ends lost 7 bases at V and 6 bases at J; junction bases unmatched: 15. Germline CDR1 reads MDHEN; CDR2 reads SYDVKM. The CDR3 extends over 16 amino acids. CDR3 sequence reads: CASMGLPARGPNEQFF. DNA for the CDR3: TGTGCCAGCATGGGACTACCCGCCCGGGGCCCCAATGAGCAGTTCTTC.

This clone was seen ten or more times. The chain uses TRBV19 and TRBJ1-5; the D gene is possibly TRBD1 (5 bases). The CDR3 length is 10 residues. The germline V and J ends were trimmed by 8 bases and 8 bases, with 7 bases remaining between them. The germline V gene has CDR1 LNHDA and CDR2 SQIVND (reference sequence). The DNA of the CDR3 is TGTGCCAGTGGGGGGGAGCCCCAGCATTTT. This codes for CASGGEPQHF.

This chain joins TRBV9 and TRBJ2-2, with D maybe TRBD2 (5 bases). This CDR3 region has 16 residues. Trimming shortened V by 3 bases and J by 6 bases, and 18 bases separated the two germline ends. Germline V gene sequence: CDR1 SGDLS, CDR2 YYNGEE. The CDR3 DNA reads TGTGCCAGCAGCGCTAGAGGTCTAGCTACGGCCGGGGAGCTGTTTTTT. It specifies CASSARGLATAGELFF.

V and J are TRBV7-2 and TRBJ1-5; D gene unclear. This CDR3 region has 13 residues. Deletions cut 1 base from V and 15 bases from J, with 16 bases between. The germline gives CDR1 SGHTA, CDR2 FQGNSA. The CDR3 loop is CASSLEREDYRHF. The CDR3 region has the DNA TGTGCCAGCAGCTTAGAGAGGGAGGATTATCGGCATTTT.